The clone carrying this T cell receptor beta chain has a single count. The antigen remains unidentified. The data derive from a study of blood T cells in healthy people across ages. Donor samples were obtained from healthy Caucasian individuals from Russia, aged 6 to 90. General study results and limits: Estimates of total diversity, which came from one million sequenced T cells, were considered to be underestimates.

CDR1 and CDR2 (germline): DFQATT, SNEGSKA (reference sequence). The CDR3 loop spans 14 amino acids. The junction had 9 bases not matched to a gene; V was cut back by 6 bases and J by 3 bases. The authors ran a second PCR of about 7 to 11 cycles using a sample-barcoded 5' primer and a J-beta primer mix. Using its own MiXCR run on the 5' RACE reads, TCRdb lists one record per CDR3 protein. The table has around 1.5 million distinct CDR3 sequences, approximately 42% seen once. V gene TRBV20-1 combines with J gene TRBJ2-7; 9 positions agree with TRBD2. This TCR derives from a young woman in good health. The sample was blood. CDR3 bases: TGCAGTGCAACCCCTATAGCGGGAGTCTACGAGCAGTACTTC. It yields the protein CSATPIAGVYEQYF.